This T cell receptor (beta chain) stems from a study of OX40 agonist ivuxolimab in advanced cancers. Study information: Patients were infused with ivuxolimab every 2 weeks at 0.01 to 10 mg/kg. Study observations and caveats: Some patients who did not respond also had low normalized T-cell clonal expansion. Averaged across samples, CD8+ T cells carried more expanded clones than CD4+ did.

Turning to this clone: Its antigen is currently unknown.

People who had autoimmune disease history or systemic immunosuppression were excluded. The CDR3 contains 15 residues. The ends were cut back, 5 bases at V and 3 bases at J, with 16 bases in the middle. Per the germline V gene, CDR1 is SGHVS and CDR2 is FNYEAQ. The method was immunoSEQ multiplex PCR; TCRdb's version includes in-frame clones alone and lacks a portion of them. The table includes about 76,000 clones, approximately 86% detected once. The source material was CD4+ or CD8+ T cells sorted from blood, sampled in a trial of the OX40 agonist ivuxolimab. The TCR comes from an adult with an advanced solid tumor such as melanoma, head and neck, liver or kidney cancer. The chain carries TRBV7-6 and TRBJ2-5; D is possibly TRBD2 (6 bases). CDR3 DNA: TGTGCCAGCAGCCCTGGAGGGAACAGGAAAGAGACCCAGTACTTC. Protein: CASSPGGNRKETQYF.